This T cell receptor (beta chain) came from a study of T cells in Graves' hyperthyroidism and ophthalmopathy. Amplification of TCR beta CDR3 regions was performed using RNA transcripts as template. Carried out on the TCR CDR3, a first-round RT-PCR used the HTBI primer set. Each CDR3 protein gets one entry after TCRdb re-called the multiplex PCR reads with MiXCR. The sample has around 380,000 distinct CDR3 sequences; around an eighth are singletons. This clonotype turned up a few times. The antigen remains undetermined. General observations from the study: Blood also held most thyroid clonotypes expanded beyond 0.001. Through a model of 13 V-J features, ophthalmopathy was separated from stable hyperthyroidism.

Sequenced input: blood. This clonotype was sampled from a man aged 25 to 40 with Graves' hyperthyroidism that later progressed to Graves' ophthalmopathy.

The CDR3 here is CASSFLRGYNEQFF. In DNA form, the CDR3 reads TGCGCCAGCAGCTTTTTGCGGGGCTACAATGAGCAGTTCTTC. This chain links TRBV5-1 with TRBJ2-1, with a tentative D call TRBD2 (6 bases). The V end lost 2 bases, the J end lost 3 bases, and 9 bases lay between the germline ends. CDR1 is SGHRS and CDR2 is YFSETQ in the germline V gene. This CDR3 comprises 14 residues. Complete variable domain (other parts from reference TRBV5-1 and TRBJ2-1): KAGVTQTPRYLIKTRGQQVTLSCSPISGHRSVSWYQQTPGQGLQFLFEYFSETQRNKGNFPGRFSGRQFSNSRSEMNVSTLELGDSALYLCASSFLRGYNEQFFGPGTRLTVL.